The clone carrying this T cell receptor (beta chain) showed up just a few times. This sample was taken from a study of T cell repertoires in cytomegalovirus infection. Study context: The public TCR beta signatures pointed to both CMV infection and matching HLA type.

TCRdb reprocessed the reads via MiXCR and lists one record per CDR3 protein. Among around 550,000 distinct CDR3 sequences, 26% were seen once, and the ten largest hold about 12%. The germline gives CDR1 DFQATT, CDR2 SNEGSKA (reference sequence). This CDR3 spans 17 amino acids. The trim removed 3 bases at V and 7 bases at J, leaving 19 bases unmatched. The chain uses TRBV20-1 and TRBJ2-7, with 9 bases that match TRBD2. The sequence was obtained from a human donor in good health (CMV status not recorded). Some clones in this sample may be carry-over from other donors' samples. Sequenced sample: PBMCs. CDR3 in DNA: TGCAGTGCTAGTAGACTATTCGGAGCGGGAGGAATGGGGGAGCAGTACTTC. Amino acid sequence: CSASRLFGAGGMGEQYF.